This TCR beta chain came from a study of TIL therapy for anti-PD-1-resistant metastatic lung cancer. The sample holds a few counts of this clone. This was the immunoSEQ v3 assay. The table came from immunoSEQ multiplex PCR; TCRdb's copy has only in-frame clones and leaves some out. In the table there are approximately 60,000 clones, 80% to 90% of which are singletons. The time point: pre-treatment sample, taken before nivolumab and TIL therapy. This material consisted of blood, taken at baseline. The receptor was derived from a person aged 25 to 80 with non-small cell lung cancer.

CDR3 sequence (DNA): TGTGCCAGCAGGTATCCCAAAGGGGGGTCTAACACTGAAGCTTTCTTT. This codes for CASRYPKGGSNTEAFF. The gene calls are TRBV11-2 and TRBJ1-1, with D perhaps TRBD1 (6 bases). Trimming shortened V by 6 bases and J by 2 bases, and 19 bases separated the two germline ends. The CDR3 runs 16 residues. CDR1 SGHAT and CDR2 FQNNGV come from the germline V gene. Complete variable domain (other parts from reference TRBV11-2 and TRBJ1-1): EAGVAQSPRYKIIEKRQSVAFWCNPISGHATLYWYQQILGQGPKLLIQFQNNGVVDDSQLPKDRFSAERLKGVDSTLKIQPAKLEDSAVYLCASRYPKGGSNTEAFFGQGTRLTVV.